Sequencing of this TCR beta chain was carried out in a study of blood T cell repertoires in COVID-19. On the study more broadly: Sites in the United States, Italy and Spain provided acute and convalescent COVID-19 samples.

The CDR3 runs to 13 residues. Germline V lookup: CDR1 LNHDA, CDR2 SQIVND (reference sequence). After removal of 5 bases from V and 3 bases from J, the junction contained 3 bases not matched to a gene. Original processing methods: Nucleated cell counts were estimated from reference gene primer amplification. TCRdb's table, derived via immunoSEQ multiplex PCR, lists solely in-frame clones and lacks some. For V, J and clone size, that table is used; D and trimming come from the DNA. The sample holds about 190,000 clones; around four fifths are singletons and the top ten take around 6.5%. This clone was detected only once.

The TCR comes from a woman in her 40s with acute or convalescent COVID-19. The chain combines TRBV19 with TRBJ1-2; 7 bases are shared with TRBD1. Material for sequencing was peripheral blood. CDR3 region: CASSEQGDYGYTF. The CDR3 DNA follows: TGTGCCAGTAGTGAGCAGGGGGACTATGGCTACACCTTC.